Shown below are 26 T cell receptor beta chains from a single sample sequenced in a study of blood T cell repertoires in COVID-19. The repertoire was sequenced with immunoSEQ multiplex PCR; TCRdb's copy has only in-frame clones and lacks some. The sample lists roughly 380,000 clones, roughly 87% seen once, with roughly 4% in the top ten. Sequenced: peripheral blood. All receptors come from a woman aged 55-75 years with COVID-19, enrolled during active disease.

This chain joins TRBV6-6 and TRBJ1-2; possibly TRBD1 for D (6 bases). Trimming left V 9 bases short and J 3 bases short, with 17 bases between. The CDR3 spans 14 residues. Per the germline V gene, CDR1 is MNHNY and CDR2 is SVGAGI (reference sequence). The CDR3, as DNA: TGTGCCAGTAAGGGCCAAGGGGGGGACTATGGCTACACCTTC. Residues: CASKGQGGDYGYTF.

This clone showed up just once. CDR3 sequence: CASSQGAERAYNEQFF. CDR3 bases: TGTGCCAGCAGCCAGGGGGCCGAGAGGGCCTACAATGAGCAGTTCTTC. The rearrangement uses TRBV4-2 and TRBJ2-1; maybe TRBD1 (6 bases). CDR3 length equals 16 residues. Trimming removed 3 bases from V and 2 bases from J, with 14 bases in between. Germline V gene sequence: CDR1 LGHNA, CDR2 YNFKEQ.

This clone appeared a single time. The chain has TRBV5-4 and TRBJ2-5; 7 bases are a match to TRBD1. Germline V gives CDR1 SGHNT, CDR2 YYREEE (reference sequence). V was pared by 7 bases and J by 1 base, with 4 bases of the junction left unmatched. This CDR3 comprises 13 residues. CDR3 in amino acids: CASRGQTQETQYF. For the CDR3, the DNA is TGTGCCAGCCGGGGACAGACCCAAGAGACCCAGTACTTC.

The chain combines TRBV19 with TRBJ2-5; D is possibly TRBD2 (7 bases). This CDR3 has 15 residues. Trimming shortened V by 5 bases and J by 1 base, and 14 bases separated the two germline ends. Germline CDR1 LNHDA, CDR2 SQIVND (reference sequence). The CDR3 sequence: CASSSPGGLQETQYF. The CDR3 DNA is TGTGCCAGTAGTTCCCCGGGGGGCCTCCAAGAGACCCAGTACTTC.

The chain employs TRBV7-9 and TRBJ2-5; weak D call: TRBD1 (5 bases). Germline V gene sequence: CDR1 SEHNR, CDR2 FQNEAQ (reference sequence). This CDR3 has 15 residues. Trimming removed 3 bases at V and 0 bases at J, with 11 bases between. The CDR3 sequence is CASSLTQGYQETQYF. The CDR3 DNA sequence: TGTGCCAGCAGCTTGACCCAGGGCTACCAAGAGACCCAGTACTTC.

This chain links TRBV11-2 with TRBJ1-3; the D gene is possibly TRBD1 (5 bases). The CDR3 contains 16 residues. Germline CDR1 is SGHAT and CDR2 is FQNNGV. V lost 5 bases, J lost 2 bases, and 16 bases lay in between. CDR3 coding DNA: TGTGCCAGCAGCCCCCTTGGCAGGGTAACTGGAAACACCATATATTTT. It yields the protein CASSPLGRVTGNTIYF.

The V and J genes are TRBV3-1 (or the pseudogene TRBV3-2) and TRBJ1-1; no firm D call. V was pared by 1 base and J by 0 bases, with 6 bases between. Germline CDR1 reads LGHDT; CDR2 reads YNNKEL (reference sequence). CDR3 length equals 14 residues. CDR3 DNA: TGTGCCAGCAGCCAAGGAGCGGTGAACACTGAAGCTTTCTTT. This codes for CASSQGAVNTEAFF.

The chain has TRBV11-3 and TRBJ1-1; 7 bases are shared with TRBD1. V gave up 5 bases and J gave up 4 bases; unmatched junction bases: 7. CDR3 length equals 14 residues. The V gene's germline CDR1 is SGHNT and CDR2 YENEEA. The CDR3 DNA is TGTGCCAGCAGCATGACAGGGCCTGGCACTGAAGCTTTCTTT. The encoded protein is CASSMTGPGTEAFF. The whole variable domain, filled in from reference TRBV11-3 and TRBJ1-1, reads EAGVVQSPRYKIIEKKQPVAFWCNPISGHNTLYWYLQNLGQGPELLIRYENEEAVDDSQLPKDRFSAERLKGVDSTLKIQPAELGDSAVYLCASSMTGPGTEAFFGQGTRLTVV.

This chain uses TRBV2 with TRBJ2-3; D is unclear. Between the trimmed V and J ends, which lost 8 bases and 0 bases, there was a span of 6 bases. Germline lookup yields CDR1 SNHLY and CDR2 FYNNEI. The CDR3 contains 12 residues. The CDR3 DNA is TGTGCCAGCCGGCGGAGCACAGATACGCAGTATTTT. This gives the protein CASRRSTDTQYF.

The chain joins TRBV18 to TRBJ2-3, with 9 bases matching TRBD2. Germline V lookup: CDR1 KGHSH, CDR2 LQKENI. V was clipped by 4 bases and J by 2 bases; unmatched bases: 4. This CDR3 is 15 amino acids long. This chain's CDR3 is CASSRAGGATDTQYF. CDR3 nucleotides: TGTGCCAGCTCACGGGCGGGGGGGGCCACAGATACGCAGTATTTT. Full variable domain (outside the CDR3, taken from reference TRBV18 and TRBJ2-3): NAGVMQNPRHLVRRRGQEARLRCSPMKGHSHVYWYRQLPEEGLKFMVYLQKENIIDESGMPKERFSAEFPKEGPSILRIQQVVRGDSAAYFCASSRAGGATDTQYFGPGTRLTVL.

The chain carries TRBV4-1 and TRBJ1-1; TRBD1 might be the D (5 bases). Germline CDR1 is MGHRA and CDR2 is YSYEKL. The CDR3 loop spans 15 amino acids. V dropped 4 bases and J dropped 0 bases, with 12 bases sitting between them. The CDR3 loop reads CASSPLTVMNTEAFF. The CDR3 coding sequence is TGCGCCAGCAGCCCATTGACAGTCATGAACACTGAAGCTTTCTTT.

V and J are TRBV6-5 and TRBJ1-5; D possibly corresponds to TRBD1 (5 bases). V was shortened by 3 bases and J by 2 bases, with 11 bases between the two germline ends. CDR3 length: 15 residues. The germline CDR1 and CDR2 sequences are MNHEY and SVGAGI. The CDR3 nucleotides read TGTGCCAGCAGTTATCTGACAGCAGGCAATCAGCCCCAGCATTTT. This gives the protein CASSYLTAGNQPQHF.

Points on this clone: Relative to the germline gene, one junction end is altered; a read error may explain this. The V gene is TRBV20-1, the J gene TRBJ1-1; 8 nucleotides match TRBD1. The CDR3 covers 11 residues. Germline loops: CDR1 DFQATT, CDR2 SNEGSKA (reference sequence). The chain's CDR3 is CSATTGTGLPF. CDR3 DNA: TGCAGTGCTACAACCGGGACAGGTCTTCCTTTT.

The chain is built from TRBV2 and TRBJ2-1; perhaps TRBD1 as D (5 bases). The CDR3 totals 14 residues. The V end was cut by 11 bases, the J end by 10 bases, with 24 bases between. Germline CDR1 SNHLY, CDR2 FYNNEI. CDR3 coding DNA: TGTGCCTGCAAGCAGGGCAGAGGTCCCAGCGAGCAGTTCTTC. It encodes CACKQGRGPSEQFF.

CDR3 loop: CASSVPGQGEYGYTF. The CDR3 coding sequence is TGCGCCAGCAGCGTACCGGGACAGGGAGAATATGGCTACACCTTC. The V call is TRBV5-1, the J call TRBJ1-2; 9 nucleotides agree with TRBD1. The trim removed 4 bases at V and 5 bases at J, leaving 9 bases unmatched. The CDR3 runs to 15 residues. Germline-derived CDR1 and CDR2 are SGHRS and YFSETQ.

V and J are TRBV19 and TRBJ1-6; D perhaps matches TRBD1 (5 bases). In germline, CDR1 is LNHDA, CDR2 SQIVND (reference sequence). V was shortened by 3 bases and J by 7 bases, with 7 bases between the two germline ends. The CDR3 runs 13 residues. CDR3 nucleotide sequence: TGTGCCAGTAGTATGGGACTGAATTCACCCCTCCACTTT. Its protein product is CASSMGLNSPLHF.

This chain links TRBV2 with TRBJ1-2; possible D gene TRBD1, 5 bases. In germline, CDR1 is SNHLY, CDR2 FYNNEI. The CDR3 runs to 11 residues. V lost 8 bases and J 3 bases, leaving 7 bases between the germline ends. In nucleotides, the CDR3 is TGTGCCAGCGTCAGGGACTATGGCTACACCTTC. Translating gives CASVRDYGYTF. Looking up the rest from reference TRBV2 and TRBJ1-2 gives the full variable domain: EPEVTQTPSHQVTQMGQEVILRCVPISNHLYFYWYRQILGQKVEFLVSFYNNEISEKSEIFDDQFSVERPDGSNFTLKIRSTKLEDSAMYFCASVRDYGYTFGSGTRLTVV.

The chain is built from TRBV15 and TRBJ1-4; TRBD1 might be the D (5 bases). Trimming removed 2 bases at V and 3 bases at J, with 7 bases between. The germline V gene encodes CDR1 LNHNV and CDR2 YYDKDF (reference sequence). The CDR3 consists of 14 residues. In DNA form, the CDR3 reads TGTGCCACCAGCAGACAGGGTTCTAATGAAAAACTGTTTTTT. Protein product: CATSRQGSNEKLFF.

J is TRBJ2-7 and V is TRBV25-1, with D perhaps matching TRBD1 (5 bases). This CDR3 region has 14 residues. V was pared by 4 bases and J by 3 bases, with 13 bases between. Germline V CDR1 and CDR2: MGHDK, SYGVNS. The CDR3 region is CASSADGHHYEQYF. The CDR3 DNA reads as TGTGCCAGCAGTGCGGACGGACACCACTACGAGCAGTACTTC.

This clone appeared a single time. The gene calls are TRBV19 and TRBJ1-2, with 7 nucleotides matching TRBD1. CDR3 length: 12 residues. The germline V gene encodes CDR1 LNHDA and CDR2 SQIVND (reference sequence). This CDR3 is CAVKGAYYGYTF. DNA of the CDR3: TGTGCAGTAAAGGGGGCCTACTATGGCTACACCTTC.

The chain combines TRBV7-9 with TRBJ1-1; D remains ambiguous. V gave up 4 bases and J gave up 7 bases, with 13 bases separating them. This CDR3 region has 13 residues. Germline lookup yields CDR1 SEHNR and CDR2 FQNEAQ (reference sequence). The CDR3 loop reads CASSSGWRNEAFF. CDR3 DNA sequence: TGTGCCAGCAGCTCCGGGTGGAGGAATGAAGCTTTCTTT.

This clone was seen just once. This chain connects TRBV13 to TRBJ2-7; D is perhaps TRBD2 (6 bases). This CDR3 has 13 residues. V gave up 8 bases and J gave up 2 bases, with 13 bases separating them. Germline V gene data show CDR1 as PRHDT and CDR2 as FYEKMQ (reference sequence). The CDR3 sequence is CASSEGFAYEQYF. In nucleotides, the CDR3 is TGTGCCAGCTCGGAGGGGTTCGCCTACGAGCAGTACTTC.

The genes are TRBV5-1 and TRBJ1-4; D is undetermined. Germline lookup yields CDR1 SGHRS and CDR2 YFSETQ. The CDR3 totals 15 residues. V lost 0 bases, J lost 7 bases, and 13 bases lay in between. This CDR3 reads CASSLESRPGEKLFF. CDR3 coding DNA: TGCGCCAGCAGCTTGGAGTCGAGGCCCGGTGAAAAACTGTTTTTT.

About this clone itself: Other DNA sequences in this specimen translate into the identical CDR3. The chain combines TRBV6-5 with TRBJ2-2, with 11 positions matching TRBD2. This CDR3 comprises 14 residues. Germline V gene sequence: CDR1 MNHEY, CDR2 SVGAGI. The V and J ends lost 8 bases and 1 base, in that order; junction bases with no gene match: 0. The CDR3 protein is CASGLAGNTGELFF. CDR3 DNA sequence: TGTGCCAGCGGACTAGCGGGGAACACCGGGGAGCTGTTTTTT.

This chain joins TRBV6-6 and TRBJ2-5; no definite D call. The CDR3 is 11 amino acids. CDR1 and CDR2 (germline): MNHNY, SVGAGI (reference sequence). Trimming shortened V by 2 bases and J by 5 bases, and 3 bases separated the two germline ends. The CDR3 loop reads CASSYGETQYF. The CDR3 DNA reads TGTGCCAGCAGTTACGGCGAGACCCAGTACTTC.

A word on this clone: This sample also contains other DNA sequences that code for the same CDR3. The V gene is TRBV7-2, the J gene TRBJ1-5, with 7 bases that match TRBD1. The CDR3 has 14 residues. V gave up 4 bases and J gave up 7 bases; unmatched junction bases: 7. Germline V CDR1 and CDR2: SGHTA, FQGNSA. CDR3 bases: TGTGCCAGCAGCTCCGACAGGGTAGGCCAGCCCCAGCATTTT. Protein product: CASSSDRVGQPQHF.